This TCR beta chain was captured by sequencing in a study of blood T cell repertoires in COVID-19 (dated by TCRdb to 2020 to 2021). About the study as a whole: Collaborator samples came from the United States, Italy and Spain and covered acute and convalescent phases of COVID-19. The samples were drawn from two sources: the first 160 participants of the ongoing ImmuneRACE study, and 1,000 to 1,500 subjects contributed by 6 global collaborators. The dataset comprised deeply sampled blood TCRbeta repertoires from subjects exposed to, actively infected with, or recovered from COVID-19. A freely available public database, intended as a resource for researchers studying the immune response to SARS-CoV-2, is where the repertoires were released. A de-identified subject ID, COVID-19 status, age in years and sex were almost always included in the sample metadata. The prospective study material was composed of cDNA or gDNA derived from T cells, B-cell-depleted T cells, or PBMCs. HLA class I and class II types, where available, came from metadata supplied by the sample provider rather than from assay-based typing.

Findings and caveats that apply to the study as a whole: How much clinical and demographic metadata was included differed by source and by participant, and the metadata was provided uncurated.

About this clone: The antigen it recognizes is unknown. Per-base qualities were not stored, and no clone one base away is much larger.

V gives up 3 bases and J gives up 10 bases, and the segment between their germline ends measures 10 bases. CDR3 length: 12 amino acids, cysteine to phenylalanine. CDR3 DNA only is kept here, 36 bases in frame from base 1. CDR1 and CDR2 are drawn from the germline V gene (reference sequence): MNHEY, SMNVEV. Each collaborating institution followed its own protocols to collect whole blood in K2EDTA tubes. For TCRbeta analysis, collaborator samples were shipped as frozen whole blood, as isolated PBMCs, or as DNA extracted from either sample type. The immunoSEQ Assay, a bias-controlled multiplex PCR, was used to amplify TCRbeta CDR3 regions from genomic DNA. The source study handled its data this way. The number of nucleated cells in each sample was estimated from the amplification of reference gene primers within the assay. To quantify the absolute abundance of each unique TCRbeta CDR3 rearrangement, sequence reads were collapsed and filtered. For each sample, productive Simpson clonality was calculated by taking the square root of Simpson's diversity index across productive rearrangements. TCRdb re-hosts the immuneACCESS table, in-frame sequences only. Its copies lack some clones; in the studies checked, an unresolved V gene accounts for under half of them, and the cause for the rest is not known. The V and J calls and clone size were taken over from that table, and D and trimming were inferred from the DNA. The table for this sample lists 85,000 to 110,000 clones; roughly 87% of them were counted only once. 6.2% of the sample goes to the ten largest clones.

Material: peripheral blood. The receptor was isolated from a human donor in a cohort sampled during active COVID-19. Recombination linked TRBV27 to TRBJ2-1, and possibly TRBD2, on 6 matching bases. Read as DNA, the sequence is TGTGCCAGCAGTTTGGGAGGAAAGGAGCAGTTCTTC. It translates to CASSLGGKEQFF.